A selection of T cell receptor beta chains follows, all from one sample in a study of glioma-infiltrating T cells after dendritic cell vaccination. Profiling relied on immunoSEQ multiplex PCR, and the TCRdb table lists in-frame clones only, not all of them. The sample carries about 94,000 clones, roughly 80% recorded once. The specimen was blood, collected after dendritic cell vaccination. These receptors all come from a human donor with glioblastoma. The conserved cysteine and the conserved F or W are not part of the CDR3 here. The D gene is left open where the match is weak.

V gene	D gene	J gene	CDR3 protein
TRBV11-2	-	TRBJ1-5	ASSLTYNQPQH
TRBV9	-	TRBJ2-1	ASSPGAIYNEQF
TRBV6-1	TRBD1	TRBJ1-2	ASRPTGEYYGYT
TRBV28	TRBD1	TRBJ2-7	ASSLGTGFYEQY
TRBV5-4	-	TRBJ1-1	ASSLEDTFTTEAF
TRBV15	-	TRBJ2-5	ATSRVGGAWYQETQY
TRBV5-4	-	TRBJ2-4	ASSSPLERGAKNIQY
TRBV2	-	TRBJ2-2	ASSGWGPGELF
TRBV5-4	TRBD2	TRBJ2-5	ASRAGLAGETQY
TRBV11-3	TRBD2	TRBJ2-1	ASSLSSLASYNEQF
TRBV21-1	-	TRBJ2-2	ASSRGSGGRGTGELF
TRBV7-6	TRBD2	TRBJ2-5	ASSLAGSGVWETQY
TRBV6-1	-	TRBJ1-1	ASLGGAESTEAF
TRBV4-1	-	TRBJ1-5	ASSQDGRAQPQH
TRBV18	TRBD1	TRBJ1-1	ASSPLGTGKLNTEAF
TRBV29-1	TRBD1	TRBJ1-2	SAIYPGTGHYGYT
TRBV11-1	TRBD1	TRBJ2-2	ASSLAGTGGVGELF
TRBV5-6	TRBD1	TRBJ2-6	ASSWDRGFSGANVLT
TRBV7-3	TRBD2	TRBJ2-3	ASSLRAGITDTQY
TRBV10-3	-	TRBJ2-1	AISESGRPEQF
TRBV7-6	TRBD2	TRBJ2-3	ASGTTSTDTQY
TRBV19	-	TRBJ1-2	ASSIPPRYGYT
TRBV2	-	TRBJ1-2	ASSDQGFGYT
TRBV28	TRBD1	TRBJ1-5	ASRMGQPPQPQH
TRBV5-1	TRBD1	-	ASSVITGGPSYEQY
TRBV5-4	TRBD1	TRBJ2-7	ANSLDRASFYEQY
TRBV5-8	-	TRBJ1-1	ASSLVRGWPEAF
TRBV6-1	-	TRBJ2-3	ASSELASSTDTQY
TRBV6-1	-	TRBJ2-5	ASREAESGVWTQY
TRBV30	-	TRBJ1-2	AWSVGENYGYT
TRBV10-3	-	TRBJ2-5	AISRVRQETQY
TRBV5-1	-	TRBJ1-6	ASRPSGYNSPLH
TRBV6-5	TRBD2	TRBJ2-5	ASTSTSGTETQY
TRBV28	TRBD2	TRBJ2-1	ASTPGLARNEQF
TRBV9	TRBD1	TRBJ1-4	ASSQDRGRGTIEKLF
TRBV11-2	-	TRBJ2-7	ASSLGASSSYEQY
TRBV7-2	-	TRBJ2-5	ASSFPPQETQY
TRBV5-1	TRBD1	TRBJ1-3	ASSLQGSGNTIY